Each of the 26 T cell receptor beta chains below was sequenced from the same sample in a study of PD-1 blockade in classical Hodgkin lymphoma. Time point meaning: cycle 4 day 1 (C4D1), after five to seven weeks of nivolumab. Exposure to brentuximab vedotin varied, and each patient had relapsed following autologous stem cell transplantation. Assay: immunoSEQ multiplex PCR; the TCRdb copy retains only in-frame clones and omits some. Among roughly 19,000 clones listed, approximately 73% were seen once. Sequenced here: peripheral blood mononuclear cells (PBMCs), sampled before the fourth cycle of nivolumab. These receptors originate from a human donor with classical Hodgkin lymphoma.

The V and J genes are TRBV11-1 and TRBJ2-7, with 7 bases that match TRBD1. In germline, CDR1 is SGHAT, CDR2 FQDESV (reference sequence). The CDR3 extends over 18 amino acids. Trimming removed 5 bases from V and 0 bases from J; junction bases left unmatched: 16. CDR3: CASSPHRGGAQSSYEQYF. The CDR3 DNA follows: TGTGCCAGCAGCCCTCATCGAGGGGGCGCCCAGAGCTCCTACGAGCAGTACTTC.

This sequence joins TRBV6-6 and TRBJ1-1; TRBD1 aligns across 7 bases. The V gene's germline CDR1 is MNHNY and CDR2 SVGAGI (reference sequence). CDR3 length: 15 amino acids. Germline trimming cut 6 bases from V and 4 bases from J; bases unmatched to any gene: 11. The CDR3 bases are TGTGCCAGCAGCTCAACGACAGGGCGGTTCACTGAAGCTTTCTTT. Translating it yields CASSSTTGRFTEAFF.

The rearrangement joins TRBV7-9 to TRBJ1-1; perhaps TRBD1 as D (5 bases). The CDR3 consists of 16 residues. The V gene lost 1 base and the J gene lost 0 bases, with 12 bases spanning the gap. Germline CDR1 and CDR2: SEHNR and FQNEAQ (reference sequence). The CDR3 here is CASSLGRQFMNTEAFF. The CDR3 nucleotides read TGTGCCAGCAGCTTAGGAAGACAGTTCATGAACACTGAAGCTTTCTTT.

The chain has TRBV4-1 and TRBJ1-1; 8 bases are shared with TRBD1. The CDR3 runs to 12 residues. J lost 7 bases, V lost 5 bases, and 3 bases had no gene match. In germline, CDR1 is MGHRA, CDR2 YSYEKL. CDR3 sequence reads: CASSRTGLEAFF. CDR3 DNA: TGCGCCAGCAGCAGGACAGGGCTTGAAGCTTTCTTT.

This clone was counted between two and nine times. The chain combines TRBV5-1 with TRBJ2-7; D unresolved. The V and J ends lost 0 bases and 6 bases respectively, with 16 bases between them. There are 15 residues in the CDR3. Per the germline V gene, CDR1 is SGHRS and CDR2 is YFSETQ. The CDR3 coding sequence is TGCGCCAGCAGCTTGGTTCCAGATAGCTCCGGCGAGCAGTACGTC. This codes for CASSLVPDSSGEQYV.

The chain recombines TRBV9 with TRBJ1-3, with D unresolved. In germline, CDR1 is SGDLS, CDR2 YYNGEE. V was trimmed by 4 bases and J by 0 bases, leaving 8 bases between them. CDR3 length equals 14 residues. The CDR3 DNA sequence: TGTGCCAGCAGCCCGACGCGCTCTGGAAACACCATATATTTT. Amino acids: CASSPTRSGNTIYF.

The chain combines TRBV2 with TRBJ2-2; TRBD2 aligns across 11 bases. The V gene's germline CDR1 is SNHLY and CDR2 FYNNEI. The CDR3 is made up of 18 amino acids. After removal of 3 bases from V and 3 bases from J, the junction contained 9 bases not matched to a gene. CDR3 region: CASSEPPSGGSDTGELFF. DNA of the CDR3: TGTGCCAGCAGTGAGCCCCCTAGCGGGGGGTCGGACACCGGGGAGCTGTTTTTT.

Sample share makes this clone medium-sized. V and J are TRBV27 and TRBJ1-5; D call uncertain. The CDR3 contains 15 residues. CDR1 and CDR2 from the germline V gene are MNHEY and SMNVEV (reference sequence). With 6 bases removed from V and 2 bases from J, the gap between germline ends came to 14 bases. CDR3 protein: CASSPRVERNQPQHF. The CDR3 DNA sequence: TGTGCCAGCAGCCCGCGGGTGGAGCGCAATCAGCCCCAGCATTTT.

The V call is TRBV7-9, the J call TRBJ2-3, with D unclear. The CDR3 is 16 amino acids. V lost 8 bases, J lost 0 bases, and 18 bases lay in between. Germline V gives CDR1 SEHNR, CDR2 FQNEAQ (reference sequence). CDR3 protein: CASASPLETSTDTQYF. CDR3 sequence (DNA): TGTGCCAGCGCCTCCCCTTTGGAGACTAGCACAGATACGCAGTATTTT.

There are a few counts of this clone. CDR3: CASTNGQGNQPQHF. In nucleotides, the CDR3 is TGTGCCAGTACCAATGGACAGGGTAATCAGCCCCAGCATTTT. The rearrangement uses TRBV19 and TRBJ1-5, with TRBD1 identical over 8 bases. The J segment lost 4 bases and the V segment lost 7 bases, leaving 6 bases of the junction unmatched. Germline V gene lookup returns CDR1 LNHDA and CDR2 SQIVND (reference sequence). The CDR3 runs to 14 residues.

Notes on this clone: In the same sample, other DNA sequences code for this CDR3. This sequence joins TRBV20-1 and TRBJ2-3; D ambiguous. With 5 bases removed from V and 3 bases from J, the gap between germline ends came to 6 bases. Per the germline V gene, CDR1 is DFQATT and CDR2 is SNEGSKA (reference sequence). CDR3 length: 11 amino acids. In DNA, the CDR3 is TGCAGTGCTTCTCGGACAGATACGCAGTATTTT. Its protein product is CSASRTDTQYF.

Here the CDR3 DNA reads TGCGCCAGCAGTACCGGGACGGATACGCAGTATTTT. Translation gives CASSTGTDTQYF. The V and J genes are TRBV10-1 and TRBJ2-3; D is perhaps TRBD1 or TRBD2 (5 bases each). This CDR3 spans 12 amino acids. Germline assignment: CDR1 WNHNN and CDR2 SYGVQD (reference sequence). V lost 5 bases and J lost 6, with 9 bases in between.

The chain uses TRBV4-3 and TRBJ1-3; D uncertain. The V and J ends lost 0 bases and 1 base respectively, with 13 bases between them. There are 17 residues in the CDR3. Germline V gene sequence: CDR1 LGHNA, CDR2 YSLEER. The CDR3 DNA is TGCGCCAGCAGCCAAGATCTTTTGCTCAGGTCTGGAAACACCATATATTTT. Its protein product is CASSQDLLLRSGNTIYF.

The rearrangement uses TRBV19 and TRBJ2-7; 9 bases agree with TRBD1. Trimming took 9 bases from V and 4 from J; bases not matched to a gene: 16. Germline V gene sequence: CDR1 LNHDA, CDR2 SQIVND (reference sequence). This CDR3 is built from 16 residues. The CDR3 DNA sequence: TGTGCCAGGAAACTCTGCGGGACAGGGATGAATTACGAGCAGTACGTC. Its protein is CARKLCGTGMNYEQYV.

The CDR3 DNA reads TGTGCCAGCAGCGGGGGACAGGGGGCGGGAGAGACCCAGTACTTC. This gives the protein CASSGGQGAGETQYF. The chain joins TRBV9 to TRBJ2-5, with 12 bases that match TRBD1. V lost 3 bases, J lost 4 bases, and 4 bases stayed unmatched. The length of the CDR3 is 15 residues. Germline lookup yields CDR1 SGDLS and CDR2 YYNGEE. The entire variable domain, with the rest obtained from reference TRBV9 and TRBJ2-5, is as follows: DSGVTQTPKHLITATGQRVTLRCSPRSGDLSVYWYQQSLDQGLQFLIQYYNGEERAKGNILERFSAQQFPDLHSELNLSSLELGDSALYFCASSGGQGAGETQYFGPGTRLLVL.

This chain joins TRBV19 and TRBJ1-2; perhaps TRBD1 as D (6 bases). The CDR3 length is 15 residues. Looked up from germline, CDR1 is LNHDA and CDR2 is SQIVND (reference sequence). The V and J ends lost 5 bases and 2 bases respectively, with 15 bases between them. CDR3 DNA: TGTGCCAGTAGTCCGACCACAGGGAGGAACTATGGCTACACCTTC. Translating gives CASSPTTGRNYGYTF.

CDR3 coding DNA: TGTGCCAGCAGTTTAGAGCAGGGCGCGGGAACTGAAGCTTTCTTT. It specifies CASSLEQGAGTEAFF. The rearrangement joins TRBV27 to TRBJ1-1, with D possibly TRBD1 on 5 matching bases. Germline V gene sequence: CDR1 MNHEY, CDR2 SMNVEV (reference sequence). The CDR3 has 15 residues. Trimming pared 2 bases from V and 5 bases from J, leaving 15 bases between.

This clone was picked up a small number of times. The chain combines TRBV6-1 with TRBJ2-7; D may correspond to TRBD1 or TRBD2 (5 bases each). Germline loops: CDR1 MNHNS, CDR2 SASEGT. This CDR3 region has 13 residues. V shed 6 bases and J shed 1 base, with 10 bases lying between them. The CDR3 is CASRTGTSYEQYV. Written as DNA, the CDR3 is TGTGCCAGCAGAACCGGGACGTCCTACGAGCAGTACGTC.

This clone is a singleton in its sample. The chain couples TRBV27 to TRBJ1-3; D possibly corresponds to TRBD1 (6 bases). Germline V CDR1 and CDR2: MNHEY, SMNVEV (reference sequence). V was shortened by 7 bases and J by 1 base, with 17 bases between the two germline ends. The length of the CDR3 is 16 residues. CDR3 nucleotides: TGTGCCAGCAAGGAGGACAGACTCTTATCTGGAAACACCATATATTTT. Translation: CASKEDRLLSGNTIYF.

This clone was seen more than once but under ten times. The chain employs TRBV13 and TRBJ2-5; 10 bases align to TRBD1. The trim removed 5 bases at V and 5 bases at J, leaving 8 bases unmatched. Germline CDR1 and CDR2: PRHDT and FYEKMQ (reference sequence). This CDR3 contains 15 residues. CDR3 sequence: CASSQLTGGVETQYF. The CDR3 DNA sequence: TGTGCCAGCAGCCAACTGACAGGGGGCGTCGAGACCCAGTACTTC.

J is TRBJ2-1 and V is TRBV9, with 10 bases aligning to TRBD2. This CDR3 comprises 17 residues. V gave up 4 bases and J gave up 0 bases; unmatched junction bases: 7. The germline V gene encodes CDR1 SGDLS and CDR2 YYNGEE. The CDR3 loop reads CASSFGLAVSSYNEQFF. As DNA, the CDR3 is TGTGCCAGCAGCTTCGGACTAGCGGTAAGCTCCTACAATGAGCAGTTCTTC.

This clone was recorded a few times. This chain links TRBV18 with TRBJ2-7, with D perhaps TRBD1 (6 bases). V was clipped by 3 bases and J by 0 bases, with 9 bases between them. Germline CDR1 is KGHSH and CDR2 is LQKENI. CDR3 length: 14 amino acids. For the CDR3, the DNA is TGTGCCAGCTCACCTGGGGGCGGCTCCTACGAGCAGTACTTC. Encoded protein: CASSPGGGSYEQYF.

This clone was recorded once. V usage is TRBV7-9 and J usage is TRBJ2-7; 7 bases map to TRBD2. Unmatched junction bases numbered 3, after V lost 3 bases and J lost 4 bases. The germline V gene encodes CDR1 SEHNR and CDR2 FQNEAQ (reference sequence). The CDR3 consists of 13 residues. This CDR3 is CASSFGGRYEQYF. Here the CDR3 DNA reads TGTGCCAGCAGCTTCGGCGGGAGATACGAGCAGTACTTC.

The J gene is TRBJ1-2, the V gene TRBV5-6; no clear D gene. V gave up 1 base and J gave up 0 bases, with 4 bases separating them. CDR1 and CDR2 (germline): SGHDT, YYEEEE. The length of the CDR3 is 13 residues. The CDR3 loop reads CASSLWTNYGYTF. The CDR3 DNA sequence: TGTGCCAGCAGCTTGTGGACTAACTATGGCTACACCTTC.

The rearrangement joins TRBV19 to TRBJ1-2, with no clear D. The V and J ends lost 3 bases and 4 bases respectively, with 9 bases between them. The germline gives CDR1 LNHDA, CDR2 SQIVND (reference sequence). The CDR3 covers 13 residues. This CDR3 is CASSILGSYGYTF. The CDR3 region has the DNA TGTGCCAGTAGTATTCTCGGTTCCTATGGCTACACCTTC.

The genes are TRBV30 and TRBJ2-5; the D call may be TRBD1 or TRBD2 (5 bases each). This CDR3 has 13 amino acids. Trimming took off 2 bases at V and 2 bases at J, with 9 bases between the two ends. In germline, CDR1 is GTSNPN, CDR2 SVGIG (reference sequence). CDR3 nucleotides: TGTGCCTGGAGTCGAGGGGTACAAGAGACCCAGTACTTC. Residues: CAWSRGVQETQYF.